This T cell receptor (beta chain) was obtained from a study of T cell responses to AZD1222 COVID-19 vaccine. Using immunoSEQ multiplex PCR, the repertoire was profiled, and TCRdb retains in-frame clones only, with some absent. The sample yields 250,000 to 300,000 clones, 90% to 95% seen once. V shed 5 bases and J 4 bases; nucleotides not matched to a gene: 10. Germline V lookup: CDR1 SGHTA, CDR2 FQGNSA. The CDR3 spans 16 residues. The chain combines TRBV7-2 with TRBJ2-1; 8 bases are a match to TRBD2. This TCR came from an adult who received the AZD1222 COVID-19 vaccine. Material: peripheral blood, obtained 28 days after the second AZD1222 dose. The CDR3 protein is CASSPGGAGAYNEQFF. CDR3 bases: TGTGCCAGCAGCCCGGGGGGGGCGGGGGCTTACAATGAGCAGTTCTTC.